The clone carrying this TCR beta chain was seen many times. Its specificity is unknown. This specimen comes from a study of CD8+ T cells in alopecia areata. For the study at large: Patients in the treated group were given tofacitinib by mouth, 5 to 10 mg twice a day. A 6-month off-drug phase came after tofacitinib, which had lasted 6 to 18 months. Broader study findings: Greater clonality was observed in lesional scalp samples, especially alopecia totalis/universalis, versus normal scalp.

Investigators isolated RNA and reverse transcribed it into cDNA to act as the sequencing template. Here immunoSEQ multiplex PCR was the method, and the copy in TCRdb shows in-frame clones only, minus some. The repertoire holds 75,000 to 100,000 clones, with 40% to 45% as singletons. The V gene's germline CDR1 is SGHKS and CDR2 YYEKEE (reference sequence). The CDR3 loop spans 15 amino acids. V was shortened by 5 bases and J by 9 bases, with 21 bases between the two germline ends. Alopecia areata patients gave lesional scalp punch biopsies and peripheral blood samples. Sequenced sample: CD4+ T cells sorted from blood. The rearrangement uses TRBV5-5 and TRBJ2-1, with TRBD2 as a possible D gene (6 bases). The sequence came from a human donor with alopecia areata. DNA for the CDR3: TGTGCCAGCAGGGGAGGAGGGCTCCGCAACAGTGAGCAGTTCTTC. Translated, it gives CASRGGGLRNSEQFF.